This passage covers 18 T cell receptor beta chains from one sample sequenced in a study of T cell repertoires in cytomegalovirus infection. TCRdb reprocessed the reads via MiXCR and lists one record per CDR3 protein. The table lists hundreds of thousands of distinct CDR3 sequences, roughly 6.5% of them singletons. Specimen: PBMCs. The receptors come from a human donor in good health (CMV status not recorded). Some clones in this sample may be carry-over from other donors' samples.

In this sample, this clonotype turned up many times. CDR3 sequence (DNA): TGCGCCAGCAGCTTGGGTGGTGAGAACTATGGCTACACCTTC. Translated, it gives CASSLGGENYGYTF. The chain has TRBV5-1 and TRBJ1-2, with D hard to call. Germline CDR1 reads SGHRS; CDR2 reads YFSETQ. This CDR3 is built from 14 residues. Between the trimmed V and J ends, which lost 0 bases and 2 bases, there was a span of 8 bases.

The genes are TRBV29-1 and TRBJ1-2; no definite D call. The CDR3 consists of 12 residues. V was clipped by 4 bases and J by 1 base, with 7 bases between them. From germline, CDR1 is SQVTM and CDR2 ANQGSEA. CDR3 amino acids: CSVAADNYGYTF. CDR3 sequence (DNA): TGCAGCGTTGCAGCAGATAACTATGGCTACACCTTC.

This clonotype was detected many times. The rearrangement links TRBV20-1 to TRBJ2-5; D gene ambiguous. V dropped 0 bases and J dropped 2 bases, with 10 bases sitting between them. The CDR3 extends over 14 amino acids. The germline gives CDR1 DFQATT, CDR2 SNEGSKA (reference sequence). CDR3 protein: CSARDMRGQETQYF. CDR3 bases: TGCAGTGCTAGAGATATGCGCGGACAAGAGACCCAGTACTTC.

There are many counts of this clonotype. The J gene is TRBJ1-5, the V gene TRBV15, with no clear D. Germline CDR1 and CDR2: LNHNV and YYDKDF (reference sequence). CDR3 length: 13 amino acids. V lost 3 bases to trimming and J lost 0 bases, with 3 bases between them. The CDR3 nucleotides read TGTGCCACCAGCAGTGCTAGCAATCAGCCCCAGCATTTT. The encoded protein is CATSSASNQPQHF.

At least ten counts were recorded for this clonotype. The rearrangement uses TRBV7-8 and TRBJ1-1; the D is unclear. The CDR3 has 15 amino acids. The germline V gene has CDR1 SGHVS and CDR2 FQNEAQ. V lost 0 bases and J 4 bases, leaving 12 bases between the germline ends. The CDR3 DNA reads TGTGCCAGCAGCTTAGCGGAGGTCGCCGTCACTGAAGCTTTCTTT. Amino acid sequence: CASSLAEVAVTEAFF.

The sample holds a few counts of this clonotype. This chain joins TRBV6-4 and TRBJ2-1; D unresolved. This CDR3 has 13 amino acids. Germline lookup yields CDR1 MRHNA and CDR2 SNTAGT. Between the trimmed V and J ends, which lost 4 bases and 5 bases, there was a span of 9 bases. CDR3 coding DNA: TGTGCCAGCAGTGTAAAATCGCACAATGAGCAGTTCTTC. Translated, it gives CASSVKSHNEQFF.

This clonotype occurred many times. The rearrangement uses TRBV20-1 and TRBJ2-7; no reliable D call. The CDR3 is 14 residues long. V was clipped by 5 bases and J by 2 bases, with 16 bases between them. CDR1 is DFQATT and CDR2 is SNEGSKA in the germline V gene (reference sequence). The CDR3 DNA is TGCAGTGCTCCACGGACCCCCGGCACCTACGAGCAGTACTTC. This codes for CSAPRTPGTYEQYF.

This clonotype was seen many times. V usage is TRBV7-3 and J usage is TRBJ2-2, with TRBD2 matching over 7 bases. With 7 bases clipped from V and 5 bases from J, the junction kept 10 bases outside the gene matches. The germline V gene has CDR1 SGHTA and CDR2 FQGTGA. The CDR3 is 15 residues long. CDR3 coding DNA: TGTGCCAGCAAACTTACGGGGGGAAATACCGGGGAGCTGTTTTTT. It translates to CASKLTGGNTGELFF.

This clonotype was observed a few times. The chain recombines TRBV20-1 with TRBJ2-5; D is tentatively TRBD1 or TRBD2 (6 bases each). Germline V gene lookup returns CDR1 DFQATT and CDR2 SNEGSKA (reference sequence). This CDR3 spans 12 amino acids. V was trimmed by 4 bases and J by 5 bases, leaving 11 bases between them. CDR3: CSAKQGGETQYF. The CDR3 DNA reads as TGCAGTGCTAAACAGGGAGGTGAGACCCAGTACTTC.

This clonotype has only a few counts. The rearrangement joins TRBV20-1 to TRBJ2-3; D gene ambiguous. Trimming stripped 3 bases from V and 0 bases from J, with 10 bases between. Germline V gives CDR1 DFQATT, CDR2 SNEGSKA (reference sequence). The CDR3 covers 14 residues. This CDR3 is CSASVWASTDTQYF. In DNA, the CDR3 is TGCAGTGCTAGTGTTTGGGCTAGCACAGATACGCAGTATTTT.

This clonotype was detected only a few times. The rearrangement uses TRBV6-5 and TRBJ1-1; 9 bases map to TRBD1. The germline gives CDR1 MNHEY, CDR2 SVGAGI. Germline trimming cut 6 bases from V and 0 bases from J; bases unmatched to any gene: 5. This CDR3 has 15 residues. CDR3 sequence: CASRPGQGLNTEAFF. CDR3 nucleotides: TGTGCCAGCAGACCGGGACAGGGTCTGAACACTGAAGCTTTCTTT.

There are many counts of this clonotype. The rearrangement uses TRBV20-1 and TRBJ2-1; the D gene is possibly TRBD2 (6 bases). The CDR3 runs to 10 residues. The V end was cut by 6 bases, the J end by 9 bases, with 9 bases between. Germline CDR1 reads DFQATT; CDR2 reads SNEGSKA (reference sequence). The CDR3 DNA follows: TGCAGTGCGGGAGCGGGTGAGCAGTTCTTC. Its translation: CSAGAGEQFF.

This clonotype has at least ten counts. The rearrangement links TRBV29-1 to TRBJ2-1; D gene ambiguous. The germline V gene has CDR1 SQVTM and CDR2 ANQGSEA. The V gene lost 3 bases and the J gene lost 9 bases, with 9 bases spanning the gap. The CDR3 runs 11 residues. The CDR3 DNA reads TGCAGCGTTGATTCGGGTGGTGAGCAGTTCTTC. Its translation is CSVDSGGEQFF.

This clonotype was seen ten or more times. V and J are TRBV6-6 and TRBJ1-1, with D unclear. Trimming left V 0 bases short and J 4 bases short, with 6 bases between. The CDR3 consists of 13 residues. Looked up from germline, CDR1 is MNHNY and CDR2 is SVGAGI (reference sequence). The CDR3 DNA follows: TGTGCCAGCAGTTACTCCGGGGTCACTGAAGCTTTCTTT. It encodes CASSYSGVTEAFF.

This clonotype was detected many times. V usage is TRBV29-1 and J usage is TRBJ2-7; 12 bases are a match to TRBD2. Germline values: CDR1 SQVTM, CDR2 ANQGSEA. J lost 2 bases, V lost 6 bases, and 5 bases had no gene match. This CDR3 comprises 14 residues. This CDR3 is CSVGLAGYPYEQYF. In DNA, the CDR3 is TGCAGCGTCGGACTAGCGGGGTACCCCTACGAGCAGTACTTC.

This clonotype was counted many times. The J gene is TRBJ1-4, the V gene TRBV28; the D gene is possibly TRBD1 (5 bases). V was cut by 5 bases and J by 6 bases, with 22 bases left in between. CDR3 length: 17 residues. Per the germline V gene, CDR1 is MDHEN and CDR2 is SYDVKM. The CDR3 is CASSVSGTPGGDEKLFF. Written as DNA, the CDR3 is TGTGCCAGCAGTGTCTCCGGGACGCCGGGCGGAGATGAAAAACTGTTTTTT.

This clonotype was observed a few times. The J gene is TRBJ2-3, the V gene TRBV29-1; D might be TRBD2 (6 bases). V was shortened by 8 bases and J by 6 bases, with 21 bases between the two germline ends. In germline, CDR1 is SQVTM, CDR2 ANQGSEA. There are 14 residues in the CDR3. The CDR3 DNA follows: TGCAGCTCCAACGACGGGCGGGATTGGGATACGCAGTATTTT. Translation gives CSSNDGRDWDTQYF.

This clonotype was detected ten times or more. The V call is TRBV2, the J call TRBJ1-5, with a tentative D call TRBD1 (5 bases). In germline, CDR1 is SNHLY, CDR2 FYNNEI. Trimming removed 1 base at V and 9 bases at J, with 16 bases between. This CDR3 is 15 amino acids long. The CDR3 protein is CASSEGGAGLWPQHF. CDR3 coding DNA: TGTGCCAGCAGTGAAGGAGGCGCAGGGCTGTGGCCCCAGCATTTT.